Listed below are T cell receptor beta chains from one sample, sequenced in a study of shared clonotypes between healthy human individuals. Here immunoSEQ multiplex PCR was the method, and the copy in TCRdb shows in-frame clones only, minus some. The sample includes approximately 2.5 million clones, 80% to 95% of them seen just once. Sequenced sample: naive CD4+ T cells from PBMCs. The receptors shown here come from a man between 18 and 35 years old in good health. Some clones in this sample may be carry-over from other donors' samples. CDR3s include the opening cysteine and the closing phenylalanine or tryptophan. The order of the fields is D gene, clone size, J gene, V gene, CDR3 protein, CDR3 DNA. A D gene is named only where the DNA matches it firmly. The listing skips clone size in some rows; elsewhere it reads once, few, many or a size class.

d_call: .; clone_size: .; j_call: TRBJ2-1; v_call: TRBV5-1; cdr3_aa: CASSPPGLEQFF; cdr3_nt: TGCGCCAGCAGCCCCCCCGGGTTGGAGCAGTTCTTC
d_call: TRBD1; clone_size: once; j_call: TRBJ1-2; v_call: TRBV19; cdr3_aa: CASSIGQGSYGYTF; cdr3_nt: TGTGCCAGTAGTATTGGACAGGGGAGCTATGGCTACACCTTC
d_call: TRBD2; clone_size: .; j_call: TRBJ2-7; v_call: TRBV30; cdr3_aa: CAWSGIAGNYEQYF; cdr3_nt: TGTGCCTGGAGTGGGATAGCGGGGAACTACGAGCAGTACTTC
d_call: .; clone_size: .; j_call: TRBJ1-5; v_call: TRBV4-1; cdr3_aa: CASSQRVRDQPQHF; cdr3_nt: TGCGCCAGCAGCCAGAGGGTACGCGATCAGCCCCAGCATTTC
d_call: TRBD1; clone_size: .; j_call: TRBJ2-7; v_call: TRBV27; cdr3_aa: CASSLSGTVYYEQYF; cdr3_nt: TGTGCCAGCAGTTTATCCGGGACAGTATACTACGAGCAGTACTTC
d_call: .; clone_size: .; j_call: TRBJ2-3; v_call: TRBV5-1; cdr3_aa: CASSLPMTGVRDTQYF; cdr3_nt: TGCGCCAGCAGCTTGCCGATGACAGGAGTCCGGGATACGCAGTATTTT
d_call: TRBD2; clone_size: .; j_call: TRBJ2-4; v_call: TRBV4-1; cdr3_aa: CASSQGGLAGDPAKNIQYF; cdr3_nt: TGCGCCAGCAGCCAGGGAGGACTAGCGGGAGACCCAGCCAAAAACATTCAGTACTTC
d_call: .; clone_size: .; j_call: TRBJ2-7; v_call: TRBV2; cdr3_aa: CASSGTETYSYEQYF; cdr3_nt: TGTGCCAGCAGTGGGACAGAAACCTACTCCTACGAGCAGTACTTC
d_call: TRBD2; clone_size: .; j_call: TRBJ2-2; v_call: TRBV5-1; cdr3_aa: CASSFGTSGRATGELFF; cdr3_nt: TGCGCCAGCAGCTTTGGGACTAGCGGGAGGGCCACCGGGGAGCTGTTTTTT
d_call: .; clone_size: .; j_call: TRBJ1-4; v_call: TRBV7-6; cdr3_aa: CASSRLREANEKLFF; cdr3_nt: TGTGCCAGCAGCCGACTTCGGGAGGCTAATGAAAAACTGTTTTTT
d_call: .; clone_size: once; j_call: TRBJ2-1; v_call: TRBV9; cdr3_aa: CASSRGIDTPNEQFF; cdr3_nt: TGTGCCAGCAGCAGAGGAATAGACACCCCGAATGAGCAGTTCTTC
d_call: .; clone_size: .; j_call: TRBJ1-2; v_call: TRBV27; cdr3_aa: CASSLIGTASYGYTF; cdr3_nt: TGTGCCAGCAGTTTAATAGGGACGGCATCCTATGGCTACACCTTC
d_call: .; clone_size: .; j_call: TRBJ2-5; v_call: TRBV7-2; cdr3_aa: CASSSAGTLQETQYF; cdr3_nt: TGTGCCAGCAGCTCCGCGGGGACTTTACAAGAGACCCAGTACTTC
d_call: .; clone_size: once; j_call: TRBJ1-4; v_call: TRBV5-1; cdr3_aa: CAGRRTENNEKLFF; cdr3_nt: TGCGCCGGCAGACGGACGGAAAATAATGAAAAACTGTTTTTT
d_call: TRBD1; clone_size: .; j_call: TRBJ1-5; v_call: TRBV10-3; cdr3_aa: CAISPTGGEGQPQHF; cdr3_nt: TGTGCCATCAGCCCCACAGGGGGCGAGGGTCAGCCCCAGCATTTT
d_call: TRBD2; clone_size: .; j_call: TRBJ2-1; v_call: TRBV9; cdr3_aa: CASSVSGSGNEQFF; cdr3_nt: TGTGCCAGCAGTGTTAGCGGGAGTGGGAATGAGCAGTTCTTC